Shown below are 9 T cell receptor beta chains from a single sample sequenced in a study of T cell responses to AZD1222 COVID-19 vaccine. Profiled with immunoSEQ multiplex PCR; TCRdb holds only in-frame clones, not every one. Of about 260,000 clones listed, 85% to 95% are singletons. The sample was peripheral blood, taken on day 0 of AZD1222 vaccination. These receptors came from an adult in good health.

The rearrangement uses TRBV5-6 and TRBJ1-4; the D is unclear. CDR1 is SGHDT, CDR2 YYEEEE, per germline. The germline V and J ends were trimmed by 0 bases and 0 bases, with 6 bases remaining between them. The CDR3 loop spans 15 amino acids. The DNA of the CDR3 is TGTGCCAGCAGCTTGGTGGGTGCAACTAATGAAAAACTGTTTTTT. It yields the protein CASSLVGATNEKLFF.

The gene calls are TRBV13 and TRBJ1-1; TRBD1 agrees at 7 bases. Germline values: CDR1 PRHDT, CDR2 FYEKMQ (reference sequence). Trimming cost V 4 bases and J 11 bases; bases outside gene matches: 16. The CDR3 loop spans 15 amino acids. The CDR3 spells CASSSEPGTAPLAFF. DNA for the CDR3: TGTGCCAGCAGCTCAGAGCCCGGGACAGCTCCTCTCGCTTTCTTT. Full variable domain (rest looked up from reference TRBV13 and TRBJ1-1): AAGVIQSPRHLIKEKRETATLKCYPIPRHDTVYWYQQGPGQDPQFLISFYEKMQSDKGSIPDRFSAQQFSDYHSELNMSSLELGDSALYFCASSSEPGTAPLAFFGQGTRLTVV.

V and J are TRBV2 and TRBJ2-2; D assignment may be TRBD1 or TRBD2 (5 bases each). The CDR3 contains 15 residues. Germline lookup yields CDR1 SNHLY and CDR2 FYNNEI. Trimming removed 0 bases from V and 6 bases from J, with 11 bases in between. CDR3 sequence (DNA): TGTGCCAGCAGTGAAGCGCAGAGGGACGCCGGGGAGCTGTTTTTT. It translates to CASSEAQRDAGELFF.

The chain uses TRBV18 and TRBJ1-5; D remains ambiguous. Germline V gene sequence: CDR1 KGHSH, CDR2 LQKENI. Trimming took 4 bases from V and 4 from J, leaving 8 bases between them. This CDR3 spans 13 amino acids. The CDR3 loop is CASSLDQNQPQHF. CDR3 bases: TGTGCCAGCTCACTGGACCAGAATCAGCCCCAGCATTTT. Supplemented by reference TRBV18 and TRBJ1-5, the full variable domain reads NAGVMQNPRHLVRRRGQEARLRCSPMKGHSHVYWYRQLPEEGLKFMVYLQKENIIDESGMPKERFSAEFPKEGPSILRIQQVVRGDSAAYFCASSLDQNQPQHFGDGTRLSIL.

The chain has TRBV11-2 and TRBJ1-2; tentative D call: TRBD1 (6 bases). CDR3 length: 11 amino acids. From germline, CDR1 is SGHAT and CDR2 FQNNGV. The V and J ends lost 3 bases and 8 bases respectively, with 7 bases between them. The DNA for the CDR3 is TGTGCCAGCAGCTTCGGGGGCGGCTACACCTTC. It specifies CASSFGGGYTF. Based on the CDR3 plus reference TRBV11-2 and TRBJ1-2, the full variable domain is EAGVAQSPRYKIIEKRQSVAFWCNPISGHATLYWYQQILGQGPKLLIQFQNNGVVDDSQLPKDRFSAERLKGVDSTLKIQPAKLEDSAVYLCASSFGGGYTFGSGTRLTVV.

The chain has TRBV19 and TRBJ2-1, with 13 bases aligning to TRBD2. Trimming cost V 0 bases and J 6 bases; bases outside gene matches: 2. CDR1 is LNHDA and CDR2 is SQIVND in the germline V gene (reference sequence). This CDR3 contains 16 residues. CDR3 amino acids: CASSIDRLAGGNEQFF. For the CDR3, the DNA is TGTGCCAGTAGTATAGATCGACTAGCGGGAGGCAATGAGCAGTTCTTC.

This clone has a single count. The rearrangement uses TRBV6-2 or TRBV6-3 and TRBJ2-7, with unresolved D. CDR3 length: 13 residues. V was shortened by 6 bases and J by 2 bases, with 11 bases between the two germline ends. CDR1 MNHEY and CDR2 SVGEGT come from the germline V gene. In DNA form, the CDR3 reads TGTGCCAGCAGCTGGACGGTACCCTACGAGCAGTACTTC. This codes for CASSWTVPYEQYF.

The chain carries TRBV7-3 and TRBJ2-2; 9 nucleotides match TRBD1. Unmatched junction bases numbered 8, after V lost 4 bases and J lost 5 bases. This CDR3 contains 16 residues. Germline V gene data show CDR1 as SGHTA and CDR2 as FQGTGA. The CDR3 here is CASSYTGGIATGELFF. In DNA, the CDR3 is TGTGCCAGCAGCTACACAGGGGGCATCGCGACCGGGGAGCTGTTTTTT. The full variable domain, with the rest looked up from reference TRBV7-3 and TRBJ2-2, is GAGVSQTPSNKVTEKGKYVELRCDPISGHTALYWYRQSLGQGPEFLIYFQGTGAADDSGLPNDRFFAVRPEGSVSTLKIQRTERGDSAVYLCASSYTGGIATGELFFGEGSRLTVL.

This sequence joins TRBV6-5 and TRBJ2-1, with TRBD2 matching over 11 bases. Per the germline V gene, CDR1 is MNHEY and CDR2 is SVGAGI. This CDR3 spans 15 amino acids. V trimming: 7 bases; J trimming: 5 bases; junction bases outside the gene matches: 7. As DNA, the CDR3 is TGTGCCAGCACCATAGCGGGAGGGCCGAACAATGAGCAGTTCTTC. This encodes CASTIAGGPNNEQFF.